The 8 T cell receptor beta chains in this list originate from one sample, sequenced in a study of CXCR3-negative and CXCR3-positive naive CD8 T cells. Whole-study results and caveats: When CXCR3-positive naive cells were set against CXCR3-negative naive cells, the former had more hydrophobic TRB CDR3s.

These receptors have no known antigen. Each TRB cDNA library was prepared by 5' RACE (with UMI labels). TCRdb reprocessed the 5' RACE reads and stores each CDR3 protein as one record, lacking DNA. The sample table includes about 130,000 distinct CDR3 sequences. The specimen was naive CXCR3+ CD8+ T cells from blood. The subset here: CD45RO-CCR7+CD27+CD95- naive CD8+ T cells expressing CXCR3 (TNR3+). These receptors all stem from a human donor in good health. Some clones in this sample may be carry-over from other donors' samples.

The genes are TRBV7-9 and TRBJ2-1; absent DNA, TCRdb's TRBD2 call cannot be checked. The CDR3 has 16 amino acids. Germline V gene lookup returns CDR1 SEHNR and CDR2 FQNEAQ (reference sequence). This chain's CDR3 is CASSSRGSGPYNEQFF.

J is TRBJ1-2 and V is TRBV29-1. This CDR3 contains 11 residues. Per the germline V gene, CDR1 is SQVTM and CDR2 is ANQGSEA. CDR3 amino acids: CSAEEIYGYTF.

The V call is TRBV5-1, the J call TRBJ2-2; the TCRdb D gene call, TRBD1, has no DNA to confirm it. The CDR3 is made up of 14 amino acids. Germline V gives CDR1 SGHRS, CDR2 YFSETQ. CDR3 sequence: CASSLGQGAGELFF.

This chain joins TRBV28 and TRBJ2-4; TCRdb reports TRBD2, a call that lacks DNA to check it against. Looked up from germline, CDR1 is MDHEN and CDR2 is SYDVKM. The CDR3 spans 15 residues. The chain's CDR3 is CASSPRGGPGVIQYF. The variable domain in full, with the rest retrieved from reference TRBV28 and TRBJ2-4, is DVKVTQSSRYLVKRTGEKVFLECVQDMDHENMFWYRQDPGLGLRLIYFSYDVKMKEKGDIPEGYSVSREKKERFSLILESASTNQTSMYLCASSPRGGPGVIQYFGAGTRLSVL.

The chain employs TRBV28 and TRBJ2-1; TCRdb picks TRBD1, but there is no DNA to check that call. This CDR3 is built from 15 residues. Germline V gene data show CDR1 as MDHEN and CDR2 as SYDVKM. CDR3 loop: CASRERDRAYNEQFF.

The chain joins TRBV3-1 to TRBJ2-5; TCRdb designates TRBD1, a call that cannot be tested without DNA. Germline V CDR1 and CDR2: LGHDT, YNNKEL (reference sequence). The CDR3 covers 17 residues. The chain's CDR3 is CASSQDWGGASQETQYF.

The V and J genes are TRBV28 and TRBJ2-7. From germline, CDR1 is MDHEN and CDR2 SYDVKM. This CDR3 is 13 amino acids long. The CDR3 loop reads CASSPDGAYEQYF. The full variable domain, in which reference TRBV28 and TRBJ2-7 provide the parts outside the CDR3, is DVKVTQSSRYLVKRTGEKVFLECVQDMDHENMFWYRQDPGLGLRLIYFSYDVKMKEKGDIPEGYSVSREKKERFSLILESASTNQTSMYLCASSPDGAYEQYFGPGTRLTVT.

The chain carries TRBV5-1 and TRBJ2-3. Germline CDR1 and CDR2: SGHRS and YFSETQ. The CDR3 loop spans 14 amino acids. The CDR3: CASSFRGPTDTQYF.